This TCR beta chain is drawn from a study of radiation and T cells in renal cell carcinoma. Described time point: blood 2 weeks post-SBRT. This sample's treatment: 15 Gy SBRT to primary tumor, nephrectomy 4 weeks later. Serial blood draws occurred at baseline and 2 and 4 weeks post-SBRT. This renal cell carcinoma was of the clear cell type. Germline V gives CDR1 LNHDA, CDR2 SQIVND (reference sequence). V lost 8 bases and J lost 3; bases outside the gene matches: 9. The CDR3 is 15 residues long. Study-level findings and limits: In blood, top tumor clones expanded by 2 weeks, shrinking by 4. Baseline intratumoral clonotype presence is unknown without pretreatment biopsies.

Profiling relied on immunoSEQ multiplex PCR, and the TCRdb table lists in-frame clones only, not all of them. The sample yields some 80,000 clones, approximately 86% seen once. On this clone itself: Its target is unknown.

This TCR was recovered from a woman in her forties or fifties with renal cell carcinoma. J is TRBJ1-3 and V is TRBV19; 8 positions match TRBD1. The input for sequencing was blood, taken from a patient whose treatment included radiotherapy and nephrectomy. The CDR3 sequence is CASRQDRVRGNTIYF. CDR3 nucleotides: TGTGCCAGTCGCCAGGACAGGGTTCGTGGAAACACCATATATTTT.